A selection of T cell receptor beta chains follows, all from one sample in a study of T cells in Graves' hyperthyroidism and ophthalmopathy. TCRdb passed the multiplex PCR reads through MiXCR, listing each CDR3 protein once. Among approximately 400,000 distinct CDR3 sequences, approximately 14% were seen once, and the ten largest hold about 7.7%. The specimen sequenced was blood. The receptors derive from a woman aged 18-30 years with Graves' hyperthyroidism. The conserved cysteine and the conserved F or W are not part of the CDR3 here. Fields, in order: CDR3 protein, J gene, V gene, D gene. The D gene is left open where the match is weak.

CDR3: ASSQSEGEANYGYT
J: TRBJ1-2
V: TRBV4-1
D: NA

CDR3: ASSHQKGGQGASNYGYT
J: TRBJ1-2
V: TRBV4-1
D: TRBD1

CDR3: ASSMRLLGRSTDTQY
J: TRBJ2-3
V: TRBV19
D: NA

CDR3: ATSGSGDREKLF
J: TRBJ1-4
V: TRBV24-1
D: NA

CDR3: AISELSTVRTGELF
J: TRBJ2-2
V: TRBV10-3
D: NA

CDR3: ASSSPGQGRNYGYT
J: TRBJ1-2
V: TRBV12-3/TRBV12-4
D: TRBD1

CDR3: ASSLDGGPNTIY
J: TRBJ1-3
V: TRBV5-1
D: NA

CDR3: ASSARPISTDTQY
J: TRBJ2-3
V: TRBV5-1
D: NA

CDR3: ASRPRRERGYT
J: TRBJ1-2
V: TRBV6-1
D: NA

CDR3: ASSIGAGETQY
J: TRBJ2-5
V: TRBV18
D: NA

CDR3: SASKSLVSEQF
J: TRBJ2-1
V: TRBV20-1
D: NA

CDR3: ASSLAMAGNNQPQH
J: TRBJ1-5
V: TRBV7-9
D: NA

CDR3: ASSLGQRGETQY
J: TRBJ2-5
V: TRBV28
D: TRBD2

CDR3: ASSFLSGSQPHRQY
J: TRBJ2-3
V: TRBV5-6
D: NA

CDR3: ASSQPIYPSTDTQY
J: TRBJ2-3
V: TRBV4-1
D: NA

CDR3: ASSLASFGSGKGVADTQY
J: TRBJ2-3
V: TRBV5-1
D: NA

CDR3: ASRPDGLPNEKLF
J: TRBJ1-4
V: TRBV19
D: NA

CDR3: ASSRSGQAGEYT
J: TRBJ1-2
V: TRBV2
D: TRBD1

CDR3: ASSRERSSYEQY
J: TRBJ2-7
V: TRBV6-1
D: NA

CDR3: ASRGRAGGNQGDEQF
J: TRBJ2-1
V: TRBV5-1
D: TRBD2